This T cell receptor (beta chain) comes out of a study of cytomegalovirus exposure and HLA in healthy donors (dated by TCRdb to the late 2010s). With respect to the entire study: In an earlier analysis of 450 to 750 of the donors, around 300 Gb of sequence data and approximately 100 million unique TCR beta sequences from some 170 million T cells were reported. The later analysis used no new phenotypic data to find candidate immune exposures, relying instead on TCR beta sequences and their occurrence across donors. Donor age, sex, ethnicity and CMV serostatus were compiled together with the repertoire data. Of the roughly 400 genotyped donors, 80% to 90% were placed in the genetic ancestry cluster associated with self-reported Caucasian donors. The study aimed to test whether cataloging public T cell receptors could reveal signatures of past pathogen exposure. High-throughput TCR immunosequencing, statistical association of individual TCRs with disease status, and machine learning were combined to predict cytomegalovirus infection status. Across about 380 genotyped donors of the cohort, an average of approximately 200,000 unique TCR beta nucleotide sequences per donor were sequenced, and approximately 17% of those sequences were non-productive. A separate validation cohort of 100 to 150 different subjects was used in addition to the roughly 620-subject first cohort. All discovery cohort repertoires had been generated using a single sequencing platform. HLA typing included class I and class II loci at four-digit resolution. In a later analysis, previously published TCR beta repertoires from 600 to 850 donors were re-analyzed and high-resolution HLA genotyping was added so that TCR occurrence patterns could be studied. An earlier analysis of 500 to 750 of the donors applied high-throughput TCR beta sequencing to assess whether each TCR beta V gene segment acted as functional or pseudogenic. Using immunosequencing, the study profiled T cell repertoires from about 620 subjects and related those repertoires to cytomegalovirus serostatus. The number of donors typed differed by locus, with about 629-640 for A, B, C, DRB1 and DQB1, approximately 500 for DQA1, over 600 for DPA1, and some 440 for DPB1. Roughly 5 DR-DQ haplotypes were handled as single units for association and clustering, since linkage in the cohort was strong. A later genetic analysis took genome-wide SNP genotypes for about three fifths of the 666 donors and used that subset as a discovery cohort. An early release that covered more than 550 HLA-typed donors contained about 300 gigabases of sequencing data and roughly 84 million unique TCR sequences. General conclusions and limits of the study: Presence/absence analyses assumed roughly uniform sequencing depth across donors, an assumption that may not hold. Cytomegalovirus status was reported to be diagnosed by the classifier with high specificity and sensitivity in both the original and validation cohorts. While some public TCRs were present in many individuals, most TCR sequences turned up only very rarely across donors. In a later analysis, most CMV-associated TCR beta chains were found to appear HLA-restricted, with HLA associations seemingly driven largely by CMV exposure. Because counts were too low, roughly 18 rarely observed V segments, including chromosome 9 orphons, were left out of the earlier analysis of 587 of the donors. Assigning TCR associations to individual alleles was difficult when HLA alleles, especially DR and DQ, strongly co-occurred. According to a later analysis, TCR association rates differed among HLA loci, with DRB1 alleles showing the most associated TCRs and HLA-C alleles showing the fewest. The sequencing pipeline was judged likely to have produced a cluster of highly shared sequence variants as a technical artifact. Correlated functional status among segregating V segments might be attributable to linkage disequilibrium, but an unknown experimental factor could not be ruled out. Specific HLA alleles were associated with some 15,000 TCR beta sequences at a false discovery rate of 0.05 in a later analysis. In vitro tests confirmed that a few of the cytomegalovirus-associated TCR beta chains recognize cytomegalovirus antigens. In a later genetic analysis, fewer N-insertions in productive TCRs were reported among donors in an Asian-associated ancestry cluster than the roughly 700-donor mean. Broadly in line with IMGT annotations, most TCR beta V segments showed up in productive rearrangements about 87% or about 30% of the time in an earlier analysis of several hundred of the donors. Several of the top co-occurrence clusters appeared to be linked to parvovirus B19, influenza, CMV and Epstein-Barr virus, according to a later analysis. CMV serostatus was the only immune exposure information available for the cohort. Because HLA typing was missing for some donors at each locus, association tests included only the typed subset. In a later analysis, HLA-associated TCR beta chains showed more clonal expansion and lower generation probabilities than non-associated chains that were equally common. It was suggested by the authors that the approach could potentially be generalized to other disease states and immunological phenotypes. Some IMGT-functional V segments, including TRBV6-2 and TRBV6-3, could not be told apart with the 87-base-pair reads, so those segments were excluded. The cohort was sequenced for TCR beta chains only, and without alpha or paired-chain data the features that could be detected were limited. A further reported finding was that TCR beta sequences accurately predicted the HLA-A and HLA-B alleles for most subjects in the first cohort. In a later genetic analysis, a missense DCLRE1C variant was associated with V-gene and J-gene trimming of TCR beta chains, and the association was replicated in an independent cohort. A total of fewer than 200 TCR beta chains were listed by the study as associated with cytomegalovirus.

With respect to this clone: Its antigen is still unknown. Per-base quality was not reported, and no clone a single base away is much larger than it.

The cysteine opens and the phenylalanine closes a CDR3 of 16 amino acids. Here the CDR3 DNA is all that survives: 48 bases in frame from base 1. In the germline V gene (reference sequence), CDR1 corresponds to SEHNR and CDR2 to FQNEAQ. Ends trimmed: V by 6 bases, J by 3 bases; bases unmatched to a gene: 6. The receptor library was made with the immunoSEQ multiplex PCR assay. The multiplex PCR relied on a mix of 60 forward primers for TCR Vbeta segments and 13 reverse primers for TCR Jbeta segments. The CDR3 region of rearranged TCR beta genes was amplified from genomic DNA by a multiplex PCR assay. The Illumina HiSeq System was used to sequence the amplified TCR beta libraries as 87-base-pair reads. The paper's data handling went like this. In a later analysis, some 80 million unique TCR beta chains were counted across the 690 or so repertoires, and some 10 million of these chains were shared by at least two donors. Raw reads were error-corrected and collapsed into unique sequences with a nearest-neighbor algorithm that merged closely related sequences to remove PCR and sequencing errors. CDR3 sequences were aligned to IMGT reference sequences to assign V, D and J gene segments. Each retained sequence needed at least a six-nucleotide match to both a V gene segment and a J gene segment. Rearrangements were classified as productive when the CDR3 lacked stop codons and remained in frame with V and J, and all other rearrangements were classified as non-productive. Following IMGT convention, CDR3 was defined as the stretch from the second conserved V-encoded cysteine up to the conserved J-encoded phenylalanine. In an earlier analysis of roughly 610 of the donors, sequences lacking an unambiguous match to a single V gene segment were excluded. An earlier analysis of several hundred of the donors classified V segments as functional when productive rearrangements were above 56.7% and as segregating when the standard deviation between donors was above 5%. To diagnose cytomegalovirus status from the catalog of TCR beta chain sequences, a statistical classification framework was built. A later analysis assigned V and J genes by comparing TCR nucleotide sequences with IMGT/GENE-DB human TR gene sequences. A later analysis assigned CDR3 sequences and most-parsimonious VDJ recombination scenarios with the TCRdist pipeline. A later analysis defined each TCR beta chain by its CDR3 amino acid sequence plus V-gene family, and excluded reads lacking a unique V-gene family. To address suspected cross-contamination and a sequencing artifact, a later analysis removed several hundred highly shared, low-generation-probability nucleotide sequences. For each public chain, a later analysis derived a clonal expansion index from normalized ranks of inferred template counts within each repertoire. In a later analysis, generation probabilities were computed using a VDJ recombination model fitted to out-of-frame rearrangements, and the results were checked against IGoR. Hypergeometric tests were used in a later analysis to score TCR-TCR, TCR-HLA and TCR-CMV co-occurrence, with a repertoire-size bias correction applied to the TCR pairs. In a later analysis, false discovery rates were estimated by permuting HLA or CMV assignments 20 times. In a later analysis, co-occurring TCRs were grouped using DBSCAN, with TCRdist sequence similarity added in when clustering inside HLA-allele-positive subsets. For co-occurrence clustering, repertoires with fewer than 30,000 or more than 120,000 public chains were excluded, along with five repertoires with anomalous nucleotide sharing. The table was pulled from immuneACCESS by TCRdb, which kept in-frame rearrangements only. Such tables lose some clones; where checked, under half of the loss comes from unresolved V genes, and the rest has no known cause. Clonal size and the V and J genes are those of that table, whereas D and trimming came from the DNA. Within this sample are about 100,000 clones, with 85% to 90% of them counted one time only. Together, the top ten hold around 3.6% of the sample.

The cohort was made up of approximately 670 healthy bone marrow donors. At the time of sampling, every cohort member was nominally healthy, though immune exposures that went unrecorded were likely present. The donor tested CMV seronegative and was one of the 352 seronegative cohort members. Each donor provided a peripheral blood sample, and peripheral blood mononuclear cells were used for TCR beta sequencing. Genomic DNA was extracted from the blood cell samples with the Qiagen DNeasy Blood Extraction Kit. The source material was PBMCs. The origin of this receptor is a man aged 25-45 years in good health and CMV-seronegative. The receptor chain draws on TRBV7-9 and TRBJ2-1; 12 central nucleotides agree with TRBD2. The DNA sequence follows: TGTGCCAGCAGTAGACTAGCGGGAGTCCACTACAATGAGCAGTTCTTC. The encoded protein is CASSRLAGVHYNEQFF.